The 32 T cell receptor beta chains reported below all come from one sample, sequenced in a study of cytomegalovirus exposure and HLA in healthy donors. Primers: 60 Vbeta forward and 13 Jbeta reverse. Libraries were prepared by immunoSEQ multiplex PCR; TCRdb keeps only in-frame clonotypes and omits some of them. The repertoire holds about 57,000 clones, roughly 77% seen once, with roughly 7% in the top ten. Sequencing used PBMCs. The receptors originated from a man aged 30 to 39 in good health and CMV-seropositive.

This clone was observed a handful of times. The rearrangement joins TRBV4-2 to TRBJ2-5; 12 bases map to TRBD2. This CDR3 spans 16 amino acids. J lost 4 bases, V lost 4 bases, and 7 bases had no gene match. Looked up from germline, CDR1 is LGHNA and CDR2 is YNFKEQ. The CDR3 protein is CASSRGPGLAGETQYF. The CDR3 DNA is TGTGCCAGCAGCCGGGGACCGGGACTAGCGGGAGAGACCCAGTACTTC.

The V gene is TRBV7-9, the J gene TRBJ2-7, with 7 bases that match TRBD1. The CDR3 length is 15 residues. The trim removed 4 bases at V and 4 bases at J, leaving 10 bases unmatched. CDR1 and CDR2 (germline): SEHNR, FQNEAQ (reference sequence). The CDR3 sequence is CASSWTGFTGYEQYF. The DNA of the CDR3 is TGTGCCAGCAGCTGGACAGGTTTCACCGGATACGAGCAGTACTTC.

The chain uses TRBV9 and TRBJ1-4; D gene unclear. Germline V gene data show CDR1 as SGDLS and CDR2 as YYNGEE. V lost 2 bases and J lost 8, with 19 bases in between. This CDR3 is built from 16 residues. In DNA, the CDR3 is TGTGCCAGCAGCGTTTCAGGTGGAAAAATTGGGGAAAAACTGTTTTTT. It yields the protein CASSVSGGKIGEKLFF.

CDR3 residues: CASSERIRRGPDYEQYF. Here the CDR3 DNA reads TGTGCCAGCAGTGAACGAATACGCAGGGGGCCCGATTACGAGCAGTACTTC. The chain uses TRBV6-1 and TRBJ2-7, with 8 bases matching TRBD1. The germline gives CDR1 MNHNS, CDR2 SASEGT. The CDR3 consists of 17 residues. V lost 2 bases, J lost 4 bases, and 13 bases stayed unmatched.

This chain connects TRBV19 to TRBJ1-1; 8 nucleotides match TRBD1. Germline values: CDR1 LNHDA, CDR2 SQIVND (reference sequence). With 2 bases clipped from V and 7 bases from J, the junction kept 6 bases outside the gene matches. The CDR3 runs 14 residues. CDR3 in amino acids: CASSIMPGTGEAFF. CDR3 nucleotides: TGTGCCAGTAGTATAATGCCGGGGACAGGTGAAGCTTTCTTT.

This chain joins TRBV5-6 and TRBJ2-7; maybe TRBD1 (6 bases). V dropped 2 bases and J dropped 3 bases, with 21 bases sitting between them. The CDR3 extends over 17 amino acids. CDR1 SGHDT and CDR2 YYEEEE come from the germline V gene. CDR3 sequence: CASSFSEGFDRIYEQYF. CDR3 nucleotides: TGTGCCAGCAGCTTCTCTGAGGGATTCGACAGGATCTACGAGCAGTACTTC.

The sample holds a few counts of this clone. The V gene is TRBV19, the J gene TRBJ1-1; D may be TRBD1 (5 bases). V gave up 4 bases and J gave up 1 base, with 10 bases separating them. CDR3 length equals 14 residues. Germline V CDR1 and CDR2: LNHDA, SQIVND (reference sequence). CDR3 in DNA: TGTGCCAGTAGTACTACAGGCTCGAACACTGAAGCTTTCTTT. Its translation is CASSTTGSNTEAFF.

On this clone itself: One end of the junction is discordant with germline, which a read error may explain. CDR3: CSSSYRALNSQGHEQYF. The DNA for the CDR3 is TGTTCCAGCAGCTACCGGGCCTTAAATTCCCAGGGCCACGAGCAGTACTTC. The rearrangement uses TRBV7-9 and TRBJ2-7, with D perhaps matching TRBD1 (5 bases). In germline, CDR1 is SEHNR, CDR2 FQNEAQ (reference sequence). The CDR3 totals 17 residues. Full variable domain (missing parts from reference TRBV7-9 and TRBJ2-7): DTGVSQNPRHKITKRGQNVTFRCDPISEHNRLYWYRQTLGQGPEFLTYFQNEAQLEKSRLLSDRFSAERPKGSFSTLEIQRTEQGDSAMYLCSSSYRALNSQGHEQYFGPGTRLTVT.

The rearrangement uses TRBV4-2 and TRBJ1-5; tentatively, D is TRBD1 (6 bases). CDR1 and CDR2 from the germline V gene are LGHNA and YNFKEQ. This CDR3 is built from 15 residues. The V end lost 0 bases, the J end lost 7 bases, and 13 bases lay between the germline ends. This CDR3 reads CASSQEPTGYQPQHF. DNA for the CDR3: TGTGCCAGCAGCCAAGAACCCACAGGGTACCAGCCCCAGCATTTT.

This chain joins TRBV9 and TRBJ2-1; perhaps TRBD2 as D (6 bases). Trimming removed 3 bases from V and 0 bases from J, with 10 bases in between. This CDR3 spans 15 amino acids. Germline V gene sequence: CDR1 SGDLS, CDR2 YYNGEE. CDR3 residues: CASSAGDSSYNEQFF. The CDR3 nucleotides read TGTGCCAGCAGCGCCGGGGACTCCTCCTACAATGAGCAGTTCTTC.

The chain carries TRBV19 and TRBJ1-1; 10 bases are shared with TRBD1. The CDR3 is 15 amino acids. CDR1 LNHDA and CDR2 SQIVND come from the germline V gene (reference sequence). The trim removed 10 bases at V and 0 bases at J, leaving 8 bases unmatched. In DNA, the CDR3 is TGTGCCACTACGGACAGGGGGGTCATGAACACTGAAGCTTTCTTT. Its translation is CATTDRGVMNTEAFF.

The chain uses TRBV9 and TRBJ2-7, with TRBD2 matching over 9 bases. CDR1 is SGDLS and CDR2 is YYNGEE in the germline V gene. This CDR3 is 16 amino acids long. Losses at the gene ends were 4 bases for V and 2 bases for J; bases not matched to a gene: 10. This CDR3 reads CASSISGGTPAYEQYF. In DNA form, the CDR3 reads TGTGCCAGCAGCATAAGCGGGGGGACCCCTGCCTACGAGCAGTACTTC.

The V call is TRBV4-3, the J call TRBJ1-3; D perhaps matches TRBD1 (5 bases). Germline CDR1 is LGHNA and CDR2 is YSLEER. The V and J ends lost 0 bases and 8 bases respectively, with 11 bases between them. The CDR3 covers 14 residues. The CDR3 here is CASSQERPGDTIYF. In DNA form, the CDR3 reads TGCGCCAGCAGCCAAGAGCGTCCGGGGGACACCATATATTTT.

The chain joins TRBV2 to TRBJ1-6, with a weak D call TRBD1 (5 bases). The CDR3 runs to 17 residues. Trimming stripped 2 bases from V and 4 bases from J, with 15 bases between. CDR1 is SNHLY, CDR2 FYNNEI, per germline. As DNA, the CDR3 is TGTGCCAGCAGTGAAAGTCTACAGGCTGATTATAATTCACCCCTCCACTTT. Protein product: CASSESLQADYNSPLHF.

The chain has TRBV5-1 and TRBJ2-1, with D unclear. Trimming cost V 1 base and J 7 bases, with 12 bases left between them. Germline V gene lookup returns CDR1 SGHRS and CDR2 YFSETQ. This CDR3 spans 14 amino acids. CDR3 in amino acids: CASSLKRSLNEQFF. CDR3 nucleotide sequence: TGCGCCAGCAGCTTGAAGAGGAGCCTAAATGAGCAGTTCTTC.

This clone has more than one count but fewer than ten. The chain employs TRBV10-3 and TRBJ1-1, with 8 bases that match TRBD1. The ends lost 6 bases at V and 11 bases at J; junction bases unmatched: 11. In germline, CDR1 is ENHRY, CDR2 SYGVKD. The CDR3 spans 13 residues. Here the CDR3 reads CAIRDGQGRLAFF. The CDR3, as DNA: TGTGCCATCAGGGACGGACAGGGACGTTTGGCTTTCTTT.

The V and J genes are TRBV30 and TRBJ1-2, with D unclear. V lost 3 bases, J lost 7 bases, and 15 bases lay in between. The CDR3 covers 13 residues. CDR1 and CDR2 (germline): GTSNPN, SVGIG (reference sequence). The CDR3 sequence: CAWREVGGRGYTF. In nucleotides, the CDR3 is TGTGCCTGGAGGGAAGTGGGTGGGCGTGGCTACACCTTC.

This sequence joins TRBV13 and TRBJ2-5; 7 bases align to TRBD1. After removal of 4 bases from V and 2 bases from J, the junction contained 4 bases not matched to a gene. Looked up from germline, CDR1 is PRHDT and CDR2 is FYEKMQ (reference sequence). The CDR3 runs to 14 residues. The CDR3 bases are TGTGCCAGCAGCTCCCGGGACAGTCAAGAGACCCAGTACTTC. Amino acid sequence: CASSSRDSQETQYF. The variable domain in full, with the rest retrieved from reference TRBV13 and TRBJ2-5, is AAGVIQSPRHLIKEKRETATLKCYPIPRHDTVYWYQQGPGQDPQFLISFYEKMQSDKGSIPDRFSAQQFSDYHSELNMSSLELGDSALYFCASSSRDSQETQYFGPGTRLLVL.

The chain joins TRBV27 to TRBJ1-4, with D uncertain. The V end lost 8 bases, the J end lost 8 bases, and 18 bases lay between the germline ends. The CDR3 contains 14 residues. CDR1 MNHEY and CDR2 SMNVEV come from the germline V gene (reference sequence). The CDR3 nucleotides are TGTGCCAGCGGTAGCGTTCCAATCGGGGAAAAACTGTTTTTT. It encodes CASGSVPIGEKLFF.

The chain couples TRBV29-1 to TRBJ2-1, with 7 bases that match TRBD1. The CDR3 extends over 16 amino acids. From germline, CDR1 is SQVTM and CDR2 ANQGSEA. Trimming at V came to 6 bases and at J to 7 bases, leaving 18 bases not matched to a gene. CDR3 amino acids: CSVENRQGVGANEQFF. CDR3 sequence (DNA): TGCAGCGTGGAGAACCGACAGGGTGTGGGTGCGAATGAGCAGTTCTTC.

The J gene is TRBJ1-6, the V gene TRBV5-1; D ambiguous. V lost 7 bases and J lost 3, with 8 bases in between. The length of the CDR3 is 13 residues. From germline, CDR1 is SGHRS and CDR2 YFSETQ. CDR3: CASGRDYNSPLHF. In DNA, the CDR3 is TGCGCCAGCGGACGGGACTATAATTCACCCCTCCACTTT.

V and J are TRBV29-1 and TRBJ1-2, with D perhaps matching TRBD1 (5 bases). CDR3 length: 16 residues. With 6 bases removed from V and 4 bases from J, the gap between germline ends came to 24 bases. Germline CDR1 reads SQVTM; CDR2 reads ANQGSEA. CDR3 in amino acids: CSVPTEAGGLRYGYTF. CDR3 sequence (DNA): TGCAGCGTCCCAACCGAGGCGGGGGGACTTCGCTATGGCTACACCTTC.

The J gene is TRBJ1-1, the V gene TRBV7-3, with D possibly matching TRBD1 (6 bases). The V end was cut by 5 bases, the J end by 3 bases, with 16 bases between. The germline CDR1 and CDR2 sequences are SGHTA and FQGTGA. The CDR3 loop spans 15 amino acids. CDR3 loop: CASSPQGILDTEAFF. CDR3 in DNA: TGTGCCAGCAGCCCTCAGGGGATCTTGGACACTGAAGCTTTCTTT.

V and J are TRBV28 and TRBJ1-4, with D tentatively TRBD1 (5 bases). Deletions cut 5 bases from V and 7 bases from J, with 20 bases between. There are 16 residues in the CDR3. CDR1 is MDHEN, CDR2 SYDVKM, per germline. The CDR3 DNA reads as TGTGCCAGCAGTAATACTAAGGGATGGGGGGGTGAAAAACTGTTTTTT. As protein: CASSNTKGWGGEKLFF.

V usage is TRBV4-2 and J usage is TRBJ2-5; no clear D. The V end was cut by 0 bases, the J end by 7 bases, with 9 bases between. Germline CDR1 is LGHNA and CDR2 is YNFKEQ. This CDR3 is 13 amino acids long. CDR3 nucleotides: TGTGCCAGCAGCCAAGATAAAGTCGGGACCCAGTACTTC. It codes for CASSQDKVGTQYF.

The rearrangement links TRBV20-1 to TRBJ1-4; 8 bases align to TRBD1. V was clipped by 7 bases and J by 11 bases; unmatched bases: 6. The CDR3 loop spans 11 amino acids. CDR1 and CDR2 (germline): DFQATT, SNEGSKA (reference sequence). The CDR3 nucleotides are TGCAGTGTTCCAACAGGGGGTAAACTGTTTTTT. The encoded protein is CSVPTGGKLFF.

The rearrangement uses TRBV9 and TRBJ2-7, with no clear D. The V end lost 2 bases, the J end lost 6 bases, and 15 bases lay between the germline ends. Germline V gene sequence: CDR1 SGDLS, CDR2 YYNGEE. CDR3 length: 14 amino acids. As DNA, the CDR3 is TGTGCCAGCAGCGTTTCTAATAATCTCGGCGAGCAGTACTTC. This sequence encodes CASSVSNNLGEQYF.

In this sample, this clone turned up once. This chain joins TRBV5-1 and TRBJ1-2, with 10 positions matching TRBD1. Per germline, CDR1 SGHRS and CDR2 YFSETQ. The length of the CDR3 is 15 residues. V lost 3 bases to trimming and J lost 4 bases; unmatched junction nucleotides: 6. The CDR3 here is CASSSGQGGSYGYTF. In DNA, the CDR3 is TGCGCCAGCAGCTCTGGACAGGGGGGAAGCTATGGCTACACCTTC.

The chain links TRBV28 to TRBJ2-7, with no clear D. The CDR3 consists of 12 residues. Germline V gene data show CDR1 as MDHEN and CDR2 as SYDVKM. V lost 2 bases to trimming and J lost 2 bases, with 4 bases between them. The CDR3 reads CASSLLTYEQYF. The CDR3 region has the DNA TGTGCCAGCAGTTTACTAACCTACGAGCAGTACTTC. Based on the CDR3 plus reference TRBV28 and TRBJ2-7, the full variable domain is DVKVTQSSRYLVKRTGEKVFLECVQDMDHENMFWYRQDPGLGLRLIYFSYDVKMKEKGDIPEGYSVSREKKERFSLILESASTNQTSMYLCASSLLTYEQYFGPGTRLTVT.

The V and J genes are TRBV5-1 and TRBJ2-5; 8 nucleotides agree with TRBD1. This CDR3 comprises 15 residues. Looked up from germline, CDR1 is SGHRS and CDR2 is YFSETQ. With 4 bases clipped from V and 5 bases from J, the junction kept 10 bases outside the gene matches. CDR3 in DNA: TGCGCCAGCAGCGGTCGACAGGGGCTTGAGGAGACCCAGTACTTC. This sequence encodes CASSGRQGLEETQYF.

V is TRBV21-1 and J is TRBJ2-3; TRBD1, as called in the table, went unchecked against the DNA. TRBV21-1 constitutes a pseudogene. CDR3 length: 18 residues. This CDR3 is CASSKGDQGRSSTDTQYF. CDR3 in DNA: TGTGCCAGCAGCAAAGGGGATCAGGGGCGCTCTAGCACAGATACGCAGTATTTT.

This chain uses TRBV28 with TRBJ1-2; 9 positions agree with TRBD1. CDR3 size: 13 residues. The trim removed 6 bases at V and 8 bases at J, leaving 7 bases unmatched. Germline values: CDR1 MDHEN, CDR2 SYDVKM. CDR3 amino acids: CASSYGTGRGYTF. CDR3 bases: TGTGCCAGCAGCTACGGGACAGGGAGGGGCTACACCTTC.